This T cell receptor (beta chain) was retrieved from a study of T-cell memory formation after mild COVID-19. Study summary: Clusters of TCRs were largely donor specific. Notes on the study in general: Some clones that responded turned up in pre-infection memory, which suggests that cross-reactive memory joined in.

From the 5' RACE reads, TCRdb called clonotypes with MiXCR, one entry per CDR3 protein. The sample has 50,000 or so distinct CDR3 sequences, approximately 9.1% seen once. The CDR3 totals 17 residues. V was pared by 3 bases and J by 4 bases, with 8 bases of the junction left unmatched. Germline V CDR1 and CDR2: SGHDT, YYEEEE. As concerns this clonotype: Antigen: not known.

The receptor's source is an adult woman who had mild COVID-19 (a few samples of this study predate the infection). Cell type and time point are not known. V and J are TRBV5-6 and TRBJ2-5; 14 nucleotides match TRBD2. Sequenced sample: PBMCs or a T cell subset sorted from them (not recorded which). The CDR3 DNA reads TGTGCCAGCAGCTGGGGACTAGCGGGGGCCAGTGGAGAGACCCAGTACTTC. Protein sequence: CASSWGLAGASGETQYF.